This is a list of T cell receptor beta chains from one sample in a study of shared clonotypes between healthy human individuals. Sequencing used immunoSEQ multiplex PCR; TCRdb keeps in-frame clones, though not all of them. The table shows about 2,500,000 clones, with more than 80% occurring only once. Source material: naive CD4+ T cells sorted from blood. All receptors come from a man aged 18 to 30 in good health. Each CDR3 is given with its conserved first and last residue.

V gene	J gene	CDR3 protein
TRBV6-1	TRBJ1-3	CASQLGVSGNTIYF
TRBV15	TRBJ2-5	CATSRAREGGETQYF
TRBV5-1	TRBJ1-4	CASSLGDREGEKLFF
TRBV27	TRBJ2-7	CASSSPLSTYEQYF
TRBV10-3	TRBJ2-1	CAISERTGYNEQFF
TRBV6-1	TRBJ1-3	CATRTGGPGNTIYF
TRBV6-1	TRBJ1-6	CASRTPGTGDSPLHF
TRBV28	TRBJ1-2	CASSLGGSYGYTF
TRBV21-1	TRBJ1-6	CASSFRNWSRAYNSPLHF
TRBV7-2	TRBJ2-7	CASSLERLAEQYF
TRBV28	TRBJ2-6	CASSLPPDTSGANVLTF
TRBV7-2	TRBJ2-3	CASSRRQDTDTQYF
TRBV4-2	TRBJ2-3	CASSQEGGGPSDTQYF
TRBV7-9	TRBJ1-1	CASSLAKGQGWENTEAFF
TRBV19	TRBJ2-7	CASSIGARLYF
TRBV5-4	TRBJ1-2	CASSGADGGPNGYTF
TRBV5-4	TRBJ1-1	CASSSVGEATEAFF
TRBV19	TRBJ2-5	CASSIGYSQETQYF
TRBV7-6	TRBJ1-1	CASSLDSNTEAFF
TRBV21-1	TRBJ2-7	CASTPGQAQSYEQYF
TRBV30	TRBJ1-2	CAWSVGKISKNNYGYTF
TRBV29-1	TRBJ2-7	CSVEKRTNSYEQYF
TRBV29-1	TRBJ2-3	CSVEGVAGGITDTQYF
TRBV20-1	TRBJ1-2	CSAEGASGYTF
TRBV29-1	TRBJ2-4	CSVGGRLAKNIQYF
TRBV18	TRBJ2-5	CASYKAHGEETQYF
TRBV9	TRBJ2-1	CASSVAGDEQFF
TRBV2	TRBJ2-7	CATKGDSYEQYF
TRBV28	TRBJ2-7	CASSLVGGREQYF
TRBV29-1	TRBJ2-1	CSAPGTPGKQFF
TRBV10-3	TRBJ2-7	CAISESIPPGDYEQYF
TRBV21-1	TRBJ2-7	CASSNHRDRSSYEQYF
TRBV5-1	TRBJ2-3	CASSFGQGTDTQYF
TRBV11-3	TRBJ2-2	CASSLGWGGSDTGELFF
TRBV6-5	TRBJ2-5	CASPSGGLRAQYF
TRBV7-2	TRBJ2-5	CASSWGLARETQYF
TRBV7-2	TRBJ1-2	CASSLGREGGYTF
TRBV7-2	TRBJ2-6	CASSLKGVAGTSGANVLTF
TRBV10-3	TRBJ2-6	CAISDIAGAGANVLTF
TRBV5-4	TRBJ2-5	CASSLSLAGGQETQYF
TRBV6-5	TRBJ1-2	CASSPRQGDYGYTF
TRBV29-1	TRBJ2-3	CSADTFRTGPDTQYF
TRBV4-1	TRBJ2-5	CAAALARTETQYF
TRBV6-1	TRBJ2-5	CASRGTGQETQYF
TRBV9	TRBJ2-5	CASSVGPQETQYF
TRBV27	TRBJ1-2	CASSLSGGLGETYGYTF
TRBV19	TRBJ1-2	CASSVFRLETGSDGYTF
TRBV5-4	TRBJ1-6	CASSLQGIWSSYNSPLHF
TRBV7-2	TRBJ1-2	CASSAVPGTGFGYTF
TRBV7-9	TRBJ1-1	CASSPRQGNTEAFF
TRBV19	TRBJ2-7	CASSITGIQGEQYF
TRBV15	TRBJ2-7	CATSRVGEIYEQYF